The 12 T cell receptor beta chains reported below all come from one sample, sequenced in a study of CD8 T cells in Susac syndrome. A quantity of about 0.5 to 1 ug RNA underwent reverse transcription using random hexamers. From the immunoSEQ multiplex PCR reads, TCRdb called clonotypes with MiXCR, one entry per CDR3 protein. The table has about 100,000 distinct CDR3 sequences, nearly 97% seen once. The sequenced material came from CD8+ T cells from PBMCs. The origin of the receptors is a human donor with Susac syndrome.

V gene TRBV7-2 combines with J gene TRBJ2-7; 13 bases match TRBD2. The CDR3 is made up of 15 amino acids. V lost 4 bases, J lost 7 bases, and 7 bases stayed unmatched. Germline CDR1 SGHTA, CDR2 FQGNSA. DNA for the CDR3: TGTGCCAGCAGCTCTCTTTCGGGACTAGCGGGGGAGCAGTACTTC. Its protein product is CASSSLSGLAGEQYF.

The V and J genes are TRBV5-6 and TRBJ2-3; TRBD1 might be the D (6 bases). CDR1 and CDR2 (germline): SGHDT, YYEEEE. The CDR3 contains 15 residues. V dropped 0 bases and J dropped 3 bases, with 11 bases sitting between them. The CDR3 loop reads CASSLGGGQTDTQYF. The CDR3 DNA is TGTGCCAGCAGCTTGGGTGGGGGCCAAACAGATACGCAGTATTTT.

The chain links TRBV20-1 to TRBJ2-7, with D unclear. This CDR3 spans 12 amino acids. CDR1 DFQATT and CDR2 SNEGSKA come from the germline V gene (reference sequence). V gave up 5 bases and J gave up 3 bases, with 11 bases separating them. The CDR3 loop reads CSAWTEYYEQYF. The CDR3 DNA follows: TGCAGTGCTTGGACGGAGTACTACGAGCAGTACTTC.

The chain couples TRBV20-1 to TRBJ2-1; 10 bases are shared with TRBD1. Germline trimming cut 3 bases from V and 8 bases from J; bases unmatched to any gene: 1. The CDR3 runs 12 residues. Looked up from germline, CDR1 is DFQATT and CDR2 is SNEGSKA (reference sequence). DNA for the CDR3: TGCAGTGCTAGGGGACAGGGGTATGAGCAGTTCTTC. Protein product: CSARGQGYEQFF.

This sequence joins TRBV12-3 or TRBV12-4 and TRBJ1-5, with D perhaps matching TRBD1 (5 bases). This CDR3 is built from 14 residues. Trimming left V 5 bases short and J 4 bases short, with 12 bases between. DNA of the CDR3: TGTGCCAGCAGTGGGGCGGCGGAGAATCAGCCCCAGCATTTT. It translates to CASSGAAENQPQHF.

The CDR3 sequence is CASSHKTGLARGGETQYF. CDR3 sequence (DNA): TGTGCCAGCAGCCACAAAACAGGACTAGCGAGGGGAGGAGAGACCCAGTACTTC. The chain joins TRBV11-2 to TRBJ2-5; 9 bases are shared with TRBD2. Germline-derived CDR1 and CDR2 are SGHAT and FQNNGV. This CDR3 region has 18 residues. Unmatched junction bases numbered 17, after V lost 5 bases and J lost 4 bases.

The V gene is TRBV3-1, the J gene TRBJ2-7, with TRBD2 as a possible D gene (6 bases). Germline V gene sequence: CDR1 LGHDT, CDR2 YNNKEL (reference sequence). This CDR3 region has 13 residues. V shed 4 bases and J shed 5 bases, with 12 bases lying between them. CDR3 sequence: CASSPPGSNEQYF. The CDR3 DNA sequence: TGTGCCAGCAGCCCCCCCGGGAGTAACGAGCAGTACTTC.

This clonotype was observed once. The rearrangement joins TRBV12-3 or TRBV12-4 to TRBJ1-1; D is ambiguous. The CDR3 spans 14 residues. V lost 1 base and J lost 0, with 6 bases in between. CDR3 in DNA: TGTGCCAGCAGTTTAGTGAACCTGAACACTGAAGCTTTCTTT. This sequence encodes CASSLVNLNTEAFF.

The sample holds one count of this clonotype. V gene TRBV6-1 combines with J gene TRBJ1-3, with D tentatively TRBD1 (5 bases). Trimming took off 8 bases at V and 2 bases at J, with 28 bases between the two ends. CDR1 is MNHNS, CDR2 SASEGT, per germline. The CDR3 contains 19 residues. CDR3 nucleotides: TGTGCCAGCGTAGGCAGTTTCGGGTCGGGGCACGCCACTGGAAACACCATATATTTT. Translated, it gives CASVGSFGSGHATGNTIYF.

This chain links TRBV15 with TRBJ1-1; TRBD1 matches at 7 bases. The CDR3 contains 12 residues. Trimming took 3 bases from V and 11 from J; bases not matched to a gene: 6. The germline V gene has CDR1 LNHNV and CDR2 YYDKDF (reference sequence). The CDR3 region has the DNA TGTGCCACCAGCAGGACGACAGGGAGGGCTTTCTTT. Translating gives CATSRTTGRAFF.

The CDR3 loop reads CASSPNGEHTEAFF. DNA for the CDR3: TGTGCCAGCAGTCCCAACGGGGAGCACACTGAAGCTTTCTTT. The V call is TRBV6-1, the J call TRBJ1-1; no clear D. Germline V gene lookup returns CDR1 MNHNS and CDR2 SASEGT. V shed 5 bases and J shed 3 bases, with 13 bases lying between them. The CDR3 sequence is 14 residues long.

This chain joins TRBV27 and TRBJ1-6; no clear D. This CDR3 is 15 amino acids long. Trimming cost V 3 bases and J 7 bases, with 13 bases left between them. Looked up from germline, CDR1 is MNHEY and CDR2 is SMNVEV (reference sequence). CDR3 coding DNA: TGTGCCAGCAGTTTGAGTCCGGACTTGAATTCACCCCTCCACTTT. The encoded protein is CASSLSPDLNSPLHF.